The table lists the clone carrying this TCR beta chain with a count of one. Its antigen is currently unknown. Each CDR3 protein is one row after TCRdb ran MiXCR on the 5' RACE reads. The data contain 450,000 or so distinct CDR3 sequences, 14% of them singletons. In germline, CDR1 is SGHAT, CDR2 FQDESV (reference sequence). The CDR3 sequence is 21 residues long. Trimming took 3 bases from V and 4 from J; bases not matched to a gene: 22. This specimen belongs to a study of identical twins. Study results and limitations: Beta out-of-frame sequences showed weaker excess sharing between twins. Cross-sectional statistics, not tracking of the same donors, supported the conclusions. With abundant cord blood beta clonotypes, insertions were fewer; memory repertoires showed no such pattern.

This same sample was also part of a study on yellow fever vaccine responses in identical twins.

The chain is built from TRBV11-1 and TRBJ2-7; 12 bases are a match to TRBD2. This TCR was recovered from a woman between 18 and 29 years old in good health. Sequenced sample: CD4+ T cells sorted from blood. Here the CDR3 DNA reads TGTGCCAGCAGCTTTCTTCCGGGACAGGCGATCCCGACTAGCGGGAGTTACGAGCAGTACTTC. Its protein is CASSFLPGQAIPTSGSYEQYF.